The clone carrying this TCR beta chain occurred many times. These data originate in a study of T-cell reconstitution after alpha-beta-depleted transplantation in children. Molecular barcoding with unique molecular identifiers was used for the TCRbeta library. Via MiXCR, TCRdb re-called the PCR reads, giving one row per CDR3 protein. The data contain 600,000 to 700,000 distinct CDR3 sequences, 16% of them singletons. Germline-derived CDR1 and CDR2 are DFQATT and SNEGSKA (reference sequence). V lost 5 bases to trimming and J lost 5 bases, with 18 bases between them. The CDR3 covers 14 residues. This rearrangement joins TRBV20-1 to TRBJ1-1; TRBD1 is a possible D gene (6 bases). The sample consisted of PBMCs from the stem cell graft donor, taken from the stem cell graft. The sequence was obtained from a human donor who donated a stem cell graft to a child with acute myeloid leukemia. CDR3 protein: CSAEQQGRSTEAFF. DNA of the CDR3: TGCAGTGCTGAACAGCAGGGGAGGTCAACTGAAGCTTTCTTT.